Following are 29 T cell receptor beta chains from one sample sequenced in a study of post-analysis software for immune sequencing data. Study-wide points: Relative to controls, patients had about 5 TRBV segments at higher frequency, with TRBV5-6, TRBV5-1 and TRBV20-1 among these.

Included in the TCR beta cDNA libraries were unique molecular identifiers. TCRdb re-analysed the PCR reads in MiXCR, keeping a single row per CDR3 protein. The table shows approximately 770,000 distinct CDR3 sequences, with 46% occurring only once. Their specific antigens are unknown. Sequenced: blood. The receptors stem from a girl under 18 with multiple sclerosis.

V and J are TRBV18 and TRBJ2-7; D perhaps matches TRBD1 (6 bases). With 4 bases removed from V and 1 base from J, the gap between germline ends came to 11 bases. Germline loops: CDR1 KGHSH, CDR2 LQKENI. The CDR3 is 14 amino acids. The CDR3 bases are TGTGCCAGCTCACTTTTGGACAGTTCCTACGAGCAGTACTTC. This translates into CASSLLDSSYEQYF.

This sequence joins TRBV5-1 and TRBJ1-1; D call uncertain. The CDR3 consists of 15 residues. Trimming took 0 bases from V and 0 from J, leaving 9 bases between them. Per germline, CDR1 SGHRS and CDR2 YFSETQ. The CDR3 protein is CASSLGAGMNTEAFF. The CDR3 DNA reads TGCGCCAGCAGCTTGGGGGCCGGGATGAACACTGAAGCTTTCTTT. The variable domain in full, with the rest retrieved from reference TRBV5-1 and TRBJ1-1, is KAGVTQTPRYLIKTRGQQVTLSCSPISGHRSVSWYQQTPGQGLQFLFEYFSETQRNKGNFPGRFSGRQFSNSRSEMNVSTLELGDSALYLCASSLGAGMNTEAFFGQGTRLTVV.

CDR3 sequence reads: CASSQDNRQETQYF. CDR3 coding DNA: TGTGCCAGCAGCCAAGATAATAGACAAGAGACCCAGTACTTC. The chain links TRBV4-2 to TRBJ2-5; D not certain. CDR1 and CDR2 (germline): LGHNA, YNFKEQ. CDR3 length equals 14 residues. V lost 0 bases, J lost 2 bases, and 7 bases lay in between.

In its sample, this clonotype was seen a few times. The V call is TRBV27, the J call TRBJ1-2, with D possibly TRBD1 on 5 matching bases. CDR3 length: 15 amino acids. V lost 0 bases to trimming and J lost 0 bases, with 8 bases between them. The germline CDR1 and CDR2 sequences are MNHEY and SMNVEV (reference sequence). The CDR3, as DNA: TGTGCCAGCAGTTTATCTCTGGACACTAACTATGGCTACACCTTC. Encoded protein: CASSLSLDTNYGYTF.

This sequence joins TRBV5-1 and TRBJ1-1, with TRBD1 as a possible D gene (5 bases). The length of the CDR3 is 14 residues. The germline CDR1 and CDR2 sequences are SGHRS and YFSETQ. The V and J ends lost 4 bases and 4 bases respectively, with 14 bases between them. The CDR3 sequence: CASSDAPGITEAFF. The CDR3 bases are TGCGCCAGCAGCGACGCCCCAGGGATCACTGAAGCTTTCTTT.

The sample holds a few counts of this clonotype. The V and J genes are TRBV7-9 and TRBJ2-5, with D possibly being TRBD2 (5 bases). The germline gives CDR1 SEHNR, CDR2 FQNEAQ (reference sequence). The CDR3 is 14 amino acids. Trimming shortened V by 1 base and J by 4 bases, and 10 bases separated the two germline ends. The CDR3 nucleotides are TGTGCCAGCAGCTTAGTGAGGGTTGGAGAGACCCAGTACTTC. This gives the protein CASSLVRVGETQYF.

V usage is TRBV7-9 and J usage is TRBJ1-2; D remains ambiguous. Per the germline V gene, CDR1 is SEHNR and CDR2 is FQNEAQ (reference sequence). V was clipped by 3 bases and J by 5 bases, with 10 bases between them. CDR3 length: 13 amino acids. CDR3 sequence: CASSLGHSYGYTF. The CDR3 DNA is TGTGCCAGCAGCTTGGGCCATTCTTATGGCTACACCTTC.

There are a few counts of this clonotype. This chain connects TRBV7-3 to TRBJ2-3; 11 positions match TRBD2. This CDR3 is built from 16 residues. Germline V gene data show CDR1 as SGHTA and CDR2 as FQGTGA. The junction had 10 bases not matched to a gene; V was cut back by 6 bases and J by 5 bases. CDR3 in amino acids: CASSPLAGGHRDTQYF. CDR3 in DNA: TGTGCCAGCAGTCCTCTAGCGGGAGGTCATAGAGATACGCAGTATTTT.

V and J are TRBV19 and TRBJ2-3, with a possible D match to TRBD2 (6 bases). Germline CDR1 is LNHDA and CDR2 is SQIVND (reference sequence). The CDR3 has 13 amino acids. V was shortened by 5 bases and J by 4 bases, with 10 bases between the two germline ends. In DNA, the CDR3 is TGTGCCAGTAGTGATGGGGAGGCAGATACGCAGTATTTT. Its translation: CASSDGEADTQYF.

The chain is built from TRBV5-1 and TRBJ2-7; 7 nucleotides align to TRBD2. The ends lost 4 bases at V and 5 bases at J; junction bases unmatched: 15. This CDR3 region has 16 residues. Germline CDR1 and CDR2: SGHRS and YFSETQ. The CDR3 DNA follows: TGCGCCAGCAGCCGCTCCGACGGGGGAGGGCCCCACGAGCAGTACTTC. Translating gives CASSRSDGGGPHEQYF.

The chain joins TRBV4-2 to TRBJ1-1; D uncertain. The CDR3 totals 15 residues. Trimming stripped 1 base from V and 0 bases from J, with 9 bases between. In germline, CDR1 is LGHNA, CDR2 YNFKEQ. In DNA form, the CDR3 reads TGTGCCAGCAGCCAAGGGCCGGAATTGAACACTGAAGCTTTCTTT. Protein: CASSQGPELNTEAFF.

This clonotype showed up just a few times. V usage is TRBV9 and J usage is TRBJ2-4, with D uncertain. The J call may be incorrect, as the DNA end agrees better with TRBJ2-7. The germline CDR1 and CDR2 sequences are SGDLS and YYNGEE. This CDR3 is built from 14 residues. In DNA, the CDR3 is TGTGCCAGCAGCGTAGGAAGCGTGACCTACGAGCAGTACTTC. It codes for CASSVGSVTYEQYF.

The chain joins TRBV4-3 to TRBJ2-7; D may be TRBD1 (5 bases). The germline gives CDR1 LGHNA, CDR2 YSLEER. The V end was cut by 4 bases, the J end by 0 bases, with 13 bases between. This CDR3 has 15 amino acids. CDR3: CASSLSRATSYEQYF. The CDR3 DNA reads as TGCGCCAGCAGCCTCTCCAGGGCCACCTCCTACGAGCAGTACTTC.

The chain employs TRBV6-5 and TRBJ2-1; 7 bases agree with TRBD2. This CDR3 has 14 residues. The junction had 7 bases not matched to a gene; V was cut back by 6 bases and J by 5 bases. Germline V gene sequence: CDR1 MNHEY, CDR2 SVGAGI. The CDR3 is CASSSRTRDNEQFF. The CDR3 region has the DNA TGTGCCAGCAGCTCCCGGACTAGAGACAATGAGCAGTTCTTC.

V and J are TRBV12-3 or TRBV12-4 and TRBJ2-1, with 8 bases matching TRBD2. The CDR3 consists of 14 residues. V lost 6 bases and J lost 9; bases outside the gene matches: 10. The DNA for the CDR3 is TGTGCCAGCAGCGGGGGTTTGAGCGGGAGTGAGCAGTTCTTC. It codes for CASSGGLSGSEQFF.

There are a few counts of this clonotype. The genes are TRBV20-1 and TRBJ2-7; TRBD1 agrees at 9 bases. This CDR3 is 15 amino acids long. CDR1 and CDR2 (germline): DFQATT, SNEGSKA (reference sequence). After removal of 1 base from V and 3 bases from J, the junction contained 7 bases not matched to a gene. The DNA for the CDR3 is TGCAGTGCTAGAGGTCCGGGACAGGGAGGCTACGAGCAGTACTTC. Its translation: CSARGPGQGGYEQYF.

This chain uses TRBV6-1 with TRBJ1-1; TRBD1 aligns across 12 bases. Germline V gives CDR1 MNHNS, CDR2 SASEGT. V dropped 4 bases and J dropped 4; count of bases not matched to a gene: 7. This CDR3 contains 16 residues. The CDR3 DNA is TGTGCCAGCAGTGTGAGGGGACAGGGGGCGGCCACTGAAGCTTTCTTT. Translating gives CASSVRGQGAATEAFF.

The chain combines TRBV20-1 with TRBJ2-1; tentative D call: TRBD2 (5 bases). Trimming stripped 2 bases from V and 6 bases from J, with 17 bases between. The CDR3 covers 15 residues. Germline CDR1 DFQATT, CDR2 SNEGSKA (reference sequence). The CDR3: CSARYPRTGGNEQFF. The CDR3 DNA follows: TGCAGTGCTAGATATCCCCGGACTGGCGGCAATGAGCAGTTCTTC.

The count of this clonotype is one. In DNA form, the CDR3 reads TGTGCCACCAGCAGAGTCAGTGATATCCTTGGACCCCTCCACTTT. It codes for CATSRVSDILGPLHF. V usage is TRBV15 and J usage is TRBJ1-6; D gene uncertain. The CDR3 loop spans 15 amino acids. From germline, CDR1 is LNHNV and CDR2 YYDKDF (reference sequence). With 1 base removed from V and 12 bases from J, the gap between germline ends came to 16 bases.

Regarding this clonotype: This may come from a read error, since a much larger clone is one base off. V and J are TRBV7-3 and TRBJ2-5; possible D gene TRBD2, 5 bases. The closer fit of TRBJ2-7 to the DNA end suggests the J call may be wrong. This CDR3 is 14 amino acids long. Per the germline V gene, CDR1 is SGHTA and CDR2 is FQGTGA. CDR3 nucleotide sequence: TGTGCCAGCAGCTTAACTAGCGATTGTTACGAGCAGTACTTC. This translates into CASSLTSDCYEQYF.

In this sample, this clonotype turned up a few times. The chain joins TRBV29-1 to TRBJ2-1; no clear D gene. The V end lost 3 bases, the J end lost 6 bases, and 12 bases lay between the germline ends. This CDR3 contains 13 residues. Germline V lookup: CDR1 SQVTM, CDR2 ANQGSEA. The CDR3 bases are TGCAGCGTTGACCACGAGGTCCCCAATGAGCAGTTCTTC. It translates to CSVDHEVPNEQFF.

The rearrangement uses TRBV13 and TRBJ1-5; D remains ambiguous. The CDR3 runs 12 residues. The V and J ends lost 0 bases and 9 bases respectively, with 6 bases between them. Germline V gene sequence: CDR1 PRHDT, CDR2 FYEKMQ (reference sequence). The CDR3 DNA follows: TGTGCCAGCAGCTTAGGCAAGCGGCCCCAGCATTTT. Protein product: CASSLGKRPQHF.

This clonotype was detected a few times. This chain joins TRBV6-5 and TRBJ2-7, with D perhaps TRBD2 (7 bases). Germline V gene sequence: CDR1 MNHEY, CDR2 SVGAGI. V shed 8 bases and J shed 1 base, with 15 bases lying between them. This CDR3 has 14 residues. CDR3 sequence: CASRKGGSSYEQYF. DNA of the CDR3: TGTGCCAGCCGGAAGGGGGGGTCTTCCTACGAGCAGTACTTC.

This clonotype was detected only a few times. The V and J genes are TRBV12-3 or TRBV12-4 and TRBJ1-5; D is possibly TRBD1 (5 bases). The CDR3 covers 13 residues. Deletions cut 3 bases from V and 7 bases from J, with 10 bases between. CDR3 protein: CASSLVGGQPQHF. The CDR3 bases are TGTGCCAGCAGTTTGGTGGGGGGACAGCCCCAGCATTTT.

This clonotype appeared a few times. The chain combines TRBV6-6 with TRBJ1-2; 8 bases map to TRBD1. Germline CDR1 reads MNHNY; CDR2 reads SVGAGI (reference sequence). The CDR3 totals 16 residues. V lost 2 bases and J lost 5; bases outside the gene matches: 10. As DNA, the CDR3 is TGTGCCAGCAGTTACCGGGGACAGGACCCGATTTATGGCTACACCTTC. Its translation is CASSYRGQDPIYGYTF.

This clonotype appeared a few times. The CDR3 DNA is TGTGCCAGCAGTGCTCGACAGGGACCAGATACGCAGTATTTT. Protein sequence: CASSARQGPDTQYF. This chain links TRBV6-1 with TRBJ2-3; 7 bases align to TRBD1. There are 14 residues in the CDR3. J lost 4 bases, V lost 4 bases, and 5 bases had no gene match. The germline CDR1 and CDR2 sequences are MNHNS and SASEGT.

The CDR3 loop is CASSYSTGWETQYF. Written as DNA, the CDR3 is TGTGCCAGCAGTTACTCGACAGGGTGGGAGACCCAGTACTTC. The rearrangement joins TRBV6-5 to TRBJ2-5; 7 bases match TRBD1. The CDR3 sequence is 14 residues long. Germline values: CDR1 MNHEY, CDR2 SVGAGI. J was trimmed by 5 bases and V by 0 bases; bases with no gene match: 3.

This rearrangement joins TRBV29-1 to TRBJ2-1; a possible D gene is TRBD1 (5 bases). The J call is doubtful: the DNA matches TRBJ2-7 better. This CDR3 has 18 residues. Germline V lookup: CDR1 SQVTM, CDR2 ANQGSEA. The CDR3 region is CSVEDGASGSLSYNEQYF. The DNA of the CDR3 is TGCAGCGTTGAAGATGGGGCTAGTGGTTCCCTCTCCTACAATGAGCAGTACTTC.

The chain has TRBV2 and TRBJ2-3, with D perhaps TRBD2 (5 bases). Trimming pared 3 bases from V and 0 bases from J, leaving 10 bases between. Germline assignment: CDR1 SNHLY and CDR2 FYNNEI. The CDR3 consists of 15 residues. The CDR3 loop is CASSESGSSTDTQYF. The CDR3 nucleotides read TGTGCCAGCAGTGAGAGCGGTTCTAGCACAGATACGCAGTATTTT.